This is a list of T cell receptor beta chains from one sample in a study of T cell repertoires in cytomegalovirus infection. One entry per CDR3 protein, called by TCRdb with MiXCR from the reads. The table includes just over 300,000 distinct CDR3 sequences, 15% to 20% detected once. The specimen was PBMCs. Receptors were obtained from a human donor in good health (CMV status not recorded). Some clones in this sample may be carry-over from other donors' samples. The CDR3 runs from the conserved cysteine through the conserved F or W. The D gene is left open where the match is weak. Size is stated for part of the rows, as once, few or many counts, or as a class when the clone is expanded.

V gene: TRBV5-1
clone size: few
D gene: TRBD1
J gene: TRBJ2-7
CDR3 DNA: TGCGCCAGCAGCTTGCAGCCAGGGGGATCCTACGAGCAGTACTTC
CDR3 protein: CASSLQPGGSYEQYF

V gene: TRBV5-1
clone size: many
D gene: TRBD1
J gene: TRBJ2-7
CDR3 DNA: TGCGCCAGCAGCCCTACCGGGACAGGTACCTACGAGCAGTACTTC
CDR3 protein: CASSPTGTGTYEQYF

V gene: TRBV29-1
clone size: NA
D gene: NA
J gene: TRBJ2-2
CDR3 DNA: TGCAGCGCCAACAGGGGGGGCACCGGGGAGCTGTTTTTT
CDR3 protein: CSANRGGTGELFF

V gene: TRBV3-1
clone size: few
D gene: TRBD1
J gene: TRBJ2-7
CDR3 DNA: TGTGCCAGCAGCCAGGCCCGGGACAGAACCTACGAGCAGTACTTC
CDR3 protein: CASSQARDRTYEQYF

V gene: TRBV28
clone size: many
D gene: NA
J gene: TRBJ2-3
CDR3 DNA: TGTGCCAGCAGTTTCCAGGGCGACGCAGATACGCAGTATTTT
CDR3 protein: CASSFQGDADTQYF

V gene: TRBV12-3/TRBV12-4
clone size: many
D gene: TRBD1
J gene: TRBJ2-7
CDR3 DNA: TGTGCCAGCAGTCTGAGCGGGCAGGGGGCGTTCTACGAGCAGTACTTC
CDR3 protein: CASSLSGQGAFYEQYF

V gene: TRBV4-3
clone size: NA
D gene: NA
J gene: TRBJ2-3
CDR3 DNA: TGCGCCAGCAGCCAAGTTGGGACAACCCGCACAGATACGCAGTATTTT
CDR3 protein: CASSQVGTTRTDTQYF

V gene: TRBV2
clone size: many
D gene: NA
J gene: TRBJ2-3
CDR3 DNA: TGTGCCAGCAGTGAACCCGGGGGCGGGCGGGGAATGGATACGCAGTATTTT
CDR3 protein: CASSEPGGGRGMDTQYF

V gene: TRBV7-9
clone size: NA
D gene: NA
J gene: TRBJ1-1
CDR3 DNA: TGTGCCAGCAGCGCTTCAGTATCTCCCCATGAAGCTTTCTTT
CDR3 protein: CASSASVSPHEAFF

V gene: TRBV6-2/TRBV6-3
clone size: NA
D gene: NA
J gene: TRBJ2-5
CDR3 DNA: TGTGCCAGCAGCCTGACAGGAGGCGGCAAGACCCAGTACTTC
CDR3 protein: CASSLTGGGKTQYF

V gene: TRBV12-3/TRBV12-4
clone size: many
D gene: TRBD1
J gene: TRBJ1-5
CDR3 DNA: TGTGCCAGCAGTTTGGGGGGGACAGATAATCAGCCCCAGCATTTT
CDR3 protein: CASSLGGTDNQPQHF

V gene: TRBV7-9
clone size: few
D gene: NA
J gene: TRBJ1-6
CDR3 DNA: TGTGCCAGCAGCTTCTGGCAGGTGATGGGGTCCTATAATTCACCCCTCCACTTT
CDR3 protein: CASSFWQVMGSYNSPLHF

V gene: TRBV12-3/TRBV12-4
clone size: few
D gene: NA
J gene: TRBJ1-5
CDR3 DNA: TGTGCCAGCAGTTACCACATGAAGCCCCAGCATTTT
CDR3 protein: CASSYHMKPQHF

V gene: TRBV6-5
clone size: few
D gene: NA
J gene: TRBJ1-1
CDR3 DNA: TGTGCCAGCAGGATGGGGCTTGGAGTCACTGAAGCTTTCTTT
CDR3 protein: CASRMGLGVTEAFF

V gene: TRBV6-2/TRBV6-3
clone size: NA
D gene: TRBD1
J gene: TRBJ2-1
CDR3 DNA: TGTGCCAGCAGACCTCGACAGGGTGGTCGGGGGCAGTTCTTC
CDR3 protein: CASRPRQGGRGQFF

V gene: TRBV2
clone size: NA
D gene: TRBD1
J gene: TRBJ2-2
CDR3 DNA: TGTGCCAGCCGGGACAGGGAGAGGTCCGGGGAGCTGTTTTTT
CDR3 protein: CASRDRERSGELFF

V gene: TRBV28
clone size: many
D gene: TRBD1
J gene: TRBJ2-7
CDR3 DNA: TGTGCCAGTTGTGCCCAGGGGGCTGGGGTGCAGTACTTC
CDR3 protein: CASCAQGAGVQYF

V gene: TRBV10-3
clone size: NA
D gene: TRBD1
J gene: TRBJ2-7
CDR3 DNA: TGTGCCATCAGTGAAAGGCAGGGGGACGAGCAGTACTTC
CDR3 protein: CAISERQGDEQYF

V gene: TRBV18
clone size: NA
D gene: TRBD1
J gene: TRBJ2-7
CDR3 DNA: TGTGCCAGCTCACCTTCGACAGGGGAATTCGACGAGCAGTACTTC
CDR3 protein: CASSPSTGEFDEQYF

V gene: TRBV28
clone size: NA
D gene: NA
J gene: TRBJ2-7
CDR3 DNA: TGTGCCACCCTCGGGACCGCGAGAACCTACGAGCAGTACTTC
CDR3 protein: CATLGTARTYEQYF

V gene: TRBV6-2/TRBV6-3
clone size: many
D gene: TRBD2
J gene: TRBJ2-1
CDR3 DNA: TGTGCCAGCAGGAAGGGAGGGAGCTCCTACAATGAGCAGTTCTTC
CDR3 protein: CASRKGGSSYNEQFF

V gene: TRBV7-2
clone size: many
D gene: TRBD2
J gene: TRBJ2-3
CDR3 DNA: TGTGCCAGCAGCTTATCGGCTAGCGGGGGCACAGATACGCAGTATTTT
CDR3 protein: CASSLSASGGTDTQYF

V gene: TRBV5-4
clone size: few
D gene: TRBD1
J gene: TRBJ2-1
CDR3 DNA: TGTGCCGTCCCTACCGGGACAGGGGGCATGGATGAGCAGTTCTTC
CDR3 protein: CAVPTGTGGMDEQFF

V gene: TRBV12-3/TRBV12-4
clone size: many
D gene: NA
J gene: TRBJ2-1
CDR3 DNA: TGTGCCAGCAGGGACCGGGGCAATGAGCAGTTCTTC
CDR3 protein: CASRDRGNEQFF

V gene: TRBV7-3
clone size: many
D gene: NA
J gene: TRBJ2-6
CDR3 DNA: TGTGCCAGCAGCCCAGGGGGGTACTCTGGGGCCAACGTCCTGACTTTC
CDR3 protein: CASSPGGYSGANVLTF

V gene: TRBV6-1
clone size: few
D gene: NA
J gene: TRBJ1-2
CDR3 DNA: TGTGCCAGCACCGAACGCAGGGGTGGCTACACCTTC
CDR3 protein: CASTERRGGYTF

V gene: TRBV7-2
clone size: few
D gene: TRBD2
J gene: TRBJ2-2
CDR3 DNA: TGTGCCAGCAGCTTTTTGGGTCGGAGCGGGGGGGTAAAAACCGGGGAGCTGTTTTTT
CDR3 protein: CASSFLGRSGGVKTGELFF

V gene: TRBV7-9
clone size: many
D gene: NA
J gene: TRBJ1-5
CDR3 DNA: TGTGCCAGCAGCTTAGATGCTCAGGGCCCGGGGAAGCCCCAGCATTTT
CDR3 protein: CASSLDAQGPGKPQHF

V gene: TRBV7-9
clone size: many
D gene: NA
J gene: TRBJ2-2
CDR3 DNA: TGTGCCAGCAGACCCACCGCCAGCGGCTCGAACACCGGGGAGCTGTTTTTT
CDR3 protein: CASRPTASGSNTGELFF

V gene: TRBV13
clone size: NA
D gene: NA
J gene: TRBJ1-1
CDR3 DNA: TGTGCCAGCAGCTTAATCCAAGGGATGAGTGAAGCTTTCTTT
CDR3 protein: CASSLIQGMSEAFF

V gene: TRBV12-3/TRBV12-4
clone size: few
D gene: NA
J gene: TRBJ2-7
CDR3 DNA: TGTGCCAGCAGTATGAGATGGGGATACTACGAGCAGTACTTC
CDR3 protein: CASSMRWGYYEQYF

V gene: TRBV4-2
clone size: NA
D gene: NA
J gene: TRBJ2-7
CDR3 DNA: TGTGCCAGCAGCCACCCCGCAGCGGGCCGCTACGAGCAGTACTTC
CDR3 protein: CASSHPAAGRYEQYF

V gene: TRBV7-2
clone size: many
D gene: TRBD1
J gene: TRBJ1-3
CDR3 DNA: TGTGCCAGCAGCTTATTTGCAGGGGGCTCTGGAAACACCATATATTTT
CDR3 protein: CASSLFAGGSGNTIYF

V gene: TRBV7-2
clone size: many
D gene: TRBD1
J gene: TRBJ1-5
CDR3 DNA: TGTGCCAGCACCCCGGACAGGGGGGTTCAGCCCCAGCATTTT
CDR3 protein: CASTPDRGVQPQHF

V gene: TRBV7-3
clone size: NA
D gene: NA
J gene: TRBJ2-6
CDR3 DNA: TGTGCCAGCAGCCTGACATTTAGTGGGGCCAACGTCCTGACTTTC
CDR3 protein: CASSLTFSGANVLTF

V gene: TRBV7-2
clone size: many
D gene: NA
J gene: TRBJ1-1
CDR3 DNA: TGTGCCAGCAGCTTGGGACAAGAGAGCGAAGCTTTCTTT
CDR3 protein: CASSLGQESEAFF

V gene: TRBV10-3
clone size: many
D gene: NA
J gene: TRBJ2-1
CDR3 DNA: TGTGCCATCAGTGATTTAGGCCCCTCGGCCCGCGACTCCTACAATGAGCAGTTCTTC
CDR3 protein: CAISDLGPSARDSYNEQFF

V gene: TRBV11-2
clone size: many
D gene: NA
J gene: TRBJ2-1
CDR3 DNA: TGTGCCAGCAGCCTCGATTCGGGGGTCTACAATGAGCAGTTCTTC
CDR3 protein: CASSLDSGVYNEQFF

V gene: TRBV2
clone size: many
D gene: NA
J gene: TRBJ2-4
CDR3 DNA: TGTGCCAGCAGTGACAGCACGCGAAACATTCAGTACTTC
CDR3 protein: CASSDSTRNIQYF

V gene: TRBV7-9
clone size: few
D gene: NA
J gene: TRBJ1-2
CDR3 DNA: TGTGCCAGTAGCTTTCAGGCGGGAGGCTACACCTTC
CDR3 protein: CASSFQAGGYTF

V gene: TRBV7-2
clone size: many
D gene: TRBD2
J gene: TRBJ2-7
CDR3 DNA: TGTGCCAGCAGCTCTAGCGGGGGTAAGGGCGAGCAGTACTTC
CDR3 protein: CASSSSGGKGEQYF

V gene: TRBV12-3/TRBV12-4
clone size: NA
D gene: TRBD2
J gene: TRBJ2-1
CDR3 DNA: TGTGCCAGCAGTTTGAGCGGGGGGGACAATGAGCAGTTCTTC
CDR3 protein: CASSLSGGDNEQFF

V gene: TRBV28
clone size: NA
D gene: NA
J gene: TRBJ2-3
CDR3 DNA: TGTGCCAGCAGTGTAGGGCTAGCGCGCACAGATACGCAGTATTTT
CDR3 protein: CASSVGLARTDTQYF

V gene: TRBV6-6
clone size: few
D gene: NA
J gene: TRBJ2-7
CDR3 DNA: TGTGCCAGCAGTTACCCCGAGGCCTCCTACGAGCAGTACTTC
CDR3 protein: CASSYPEASYEQYF

V gene: TRBV20-1
clone size: NA
D gene: NA
J gene: TRBJ2-7
CDR3 DNA: TGCAGTGTGGAGGGTCTGGTCCTGAACGAGCAGTACTTC
CDR3 protein: CSVEGLVLNEQYF

V gene: TRBV15
clone size: NA
D gene: TRBD1
J gene: TRBJ1-6
CDR3 DNA: TGTGCCACCGGAGAACCCGGGACAGGTCGTTCACCCCTCCACTTT
CDR3 protein: CATGEPGTGRSPLHF

V gene: TRBV19
clone size: few
D gene: TRBD2
J gene: TRBJ2-5
CDR3 DNA: TGTGCCAGTAGTATCGGACTAGCGGGGGGTTCAGGAGAGACCCAGTACTTC
CDR3 protein: CASSIGLAGGSGETQYF

V gene: TRBV11-2
clone size: many
D gene: NA
J gene: TRBJ2-1
CDR3 DNA: TGTGCCAGCAGCTTAGGCGGACTTTCTCGCTCCTACAATGAGCAGTTCTTC
CDR3 protein: CASSLGGLSRSYNEQFF

V gene: TRBV7-8
clone size: many
D gene: NA
J gene: TRBJ1-1
CDR3 DNA: TGTGCCAGCAGATCCCCAGAGAGGACTGAAGCTTTCTTT
CDR3 protein: CASRSPERTEAFF

V gene: TRBV7-8
clone size: many
D gene: NA
J gene: TRBJ2-5
CDR3 DNA: TGTGCCAGCAGCTTAGCGCCAGAGCAAGAGACCCAGTACTTC
CDR3 protein: CASSLAPEQETQYF

V gene: TRBV28
clone size: NA
D gene: TRBD1
J gene: TRBJ2-3
CDR3 DNA: TGTGCCAGCAGCTTTGACAGGGTCGGGGATACGCAGTATTTT
CDR3 protein: CASSFDRVGDTQYF

V gene: TRBV9
clone size: NA
D gene: TRBD2
J gene: TRBJ2-7
CDR3 DNA: TGTGCCAGCAGCGTTTCGGTTGGCGAGCGGGGGAGCGGGGAGCAGTACTTC
CDR3 protein: CASSVSVGERGSGEQYF

V gene: TRBV5-8
clone size: few
D gene: NA
J gene: TRBJ2-1
CDR3 DNA: TGTGCCAGCAGCTTGGCCTCGACAGGACGGGCCTACAATGAGCAGTTCTTC
CDR3 protein: CASSLASTGRAYNEQFF

V gene: TRBV5-6
clone size: few
D gene: NA
J gene: TRBJ1-6
CDR3 DNA: TGTGCCAGCAGCCGTCCACCGACAGGATTCTCACCCCTCCACTTT
CDR3 protein: CASSRPPTGFSPLHF

V gene: TRBV12-3/TRBV12-4
clone size: many
D gene: NA
J gene: TRBJ1-4
CDR3 DNA: TGTGCCAGCAATCCAGGGACACTCAACTATAGTGAAAAACTGTTTTTT
CDR3 protein: CASNPGTLNYSEKLFF